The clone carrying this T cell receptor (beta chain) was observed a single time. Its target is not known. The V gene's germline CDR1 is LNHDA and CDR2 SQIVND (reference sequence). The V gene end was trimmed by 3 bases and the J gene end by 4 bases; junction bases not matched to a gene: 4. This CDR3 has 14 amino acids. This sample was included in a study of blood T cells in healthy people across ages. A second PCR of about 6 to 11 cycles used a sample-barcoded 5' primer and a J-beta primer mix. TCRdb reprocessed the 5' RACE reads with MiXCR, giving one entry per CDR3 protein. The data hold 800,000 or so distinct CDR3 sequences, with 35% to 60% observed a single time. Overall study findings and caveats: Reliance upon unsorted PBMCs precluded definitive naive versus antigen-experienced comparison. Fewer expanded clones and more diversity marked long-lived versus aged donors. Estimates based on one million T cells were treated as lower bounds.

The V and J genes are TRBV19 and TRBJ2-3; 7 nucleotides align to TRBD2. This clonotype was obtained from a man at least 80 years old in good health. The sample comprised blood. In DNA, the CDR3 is TGTGCCAGTAGTATGAGCGGGATCGCAGATACGCAGTATTTT. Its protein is CASSMSGIADTQYF. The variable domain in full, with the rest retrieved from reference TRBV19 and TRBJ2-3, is DGGITQSPKYLFRKEGQNVTLSCEQNLNHDAMYWYRQDPGQGLRLIYYSQIVNDFQKGDIAEGYSVSREKKESFPLTVTSAQKNPTAFYLCASSMSGIADTQYFGPGTRLTVL.